This T cell receptor beta chain was captured by sequencing in a study of regulatory T cells in long-lasting Graves disease. Study conclusions and caveats: The study found TRBV28, TRBJ1-2 and TRBJ2-5 favored in persistent disease.

Through Arm-PCR of CDR3 regions and iRepertoire HTBI primers, TCR beta libraries were built. One entry per CDR3 protein, called by TCRdb with MiXCR from the multiplex PCR reads. This sample carries 550,000 to 600,000 distinct CDR3 sequences, 15% to 20% of them seen once, and the ten largest clones take around 12%. The CDR3 totals 14 residues. V dropped 0 bases and J dropped 5 bases, with 12 bases sitting between them. CDR1 and CDR2 (germline): SGDLS, YYNGEE. Time point: newly diagnosed GD, antithyroid drugs for less than 3 months. Making the TCR library involved RNA that had been extracted from PBMCs. This clonotype has at least ten counts. Its antigen is not known. These data are also associated with another study on T cells in Graves' hyperthyroidism and ophthalmopathy. That source notes: For Graves' hyperthyroidism to be stable, ophthalmopathy could not progress within 18 months. HTBI primers drove first-round RT-PCR of the TCR CDR3.

This sequence originates from a man aged 18 to 29 with Graves disease. J is TRBJ2-7 and V is TRBV9; a possible D gene is TRBD1 (5 bases). Sequenced material: peripheral blood mononuclear cells (PBMCs), taken at new diagnosis, from a patient treated with antithyroid drugs. In DNA form, the CDR3 reads TGTGCCAGCAGCGTAGCCTATAGGGGCGACGAGCAGTACTTC. This encodes CASSVAYRGDEQYF. Based on the CDR3 plus reference TRBV9 and TRBJ2-7, the full variable domain is DSGVTQTPKHLITATGQRVTLRCSPRSGDLSVYWYQQSLDQGLQFLIQYYNGEERAKGNILERFSAQQFPDLHSELNLSSLELGDSALYFCASSVAYRGDEQYFGPGTRLTVT.